The T cell receptor beta chain described here comes from a study of shared clonotypes between healthy human individuals. Study at large: Donors had three CD4 naive, three CD4 memory, two CD8 naive and one CD8 memory plate apiece. Study-level results: Generation probabilities of non-shared clonotypes were lower (relative to those shared by all four donors). In having few donors, the study represented limited genetic and exposure-history diversity.

In the case of this clone: Its antigen is currently unknown.

Naive CD8 populations comprised CD45RO-negative cells positively selected for CCR7, excluding terminally differentiated effector memory CD45RA+ cells. Healthy and HIV-negative, the adult donors had no recent acute infections or vaccinations. The germline V gene has CDR1 MNHNS and CDR2 SASEGT. The CDR3 totals 13 residues. V was shortened by 6 bases and J by 10 bases, with 13 bases between the two germline ends. Profiled with immunoSEQ multiplex PCR; TCRdb holds only in-frame clones, not every one. The sample includes about 2 million clones, approximately 94% of them seen just once. The TCR was taken from a man between 18 and 35 years old in good health. Sequenced input: naive CD8+ T cells sorted from blood. The V gene is TRBV6-1, the J gene TRBJ1-6; maybe TRBD1 (5 bases). For the CDR3, the DNA is TGTGCCAGCAGCGGGGGTGTGAAGTCACCCCTCCACTTT. Amino acids: CASSGGVKSPLHF.